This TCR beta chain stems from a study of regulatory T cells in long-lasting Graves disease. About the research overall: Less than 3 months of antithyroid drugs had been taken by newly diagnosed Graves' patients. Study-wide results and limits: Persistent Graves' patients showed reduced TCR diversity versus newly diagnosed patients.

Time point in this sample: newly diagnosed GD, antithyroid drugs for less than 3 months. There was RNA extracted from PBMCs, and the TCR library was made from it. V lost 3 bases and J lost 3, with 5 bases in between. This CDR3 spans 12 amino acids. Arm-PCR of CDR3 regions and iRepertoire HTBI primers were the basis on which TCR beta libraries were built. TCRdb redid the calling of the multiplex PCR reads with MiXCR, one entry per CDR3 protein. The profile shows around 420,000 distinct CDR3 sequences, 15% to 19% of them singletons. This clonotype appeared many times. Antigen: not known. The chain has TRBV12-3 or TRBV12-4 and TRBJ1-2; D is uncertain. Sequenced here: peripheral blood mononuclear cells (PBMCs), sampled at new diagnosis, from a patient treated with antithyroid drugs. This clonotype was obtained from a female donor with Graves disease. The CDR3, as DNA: TGTGCCAGCAGTTTTGCGGACTATGGCTACACCTTC. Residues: CASSFADYGYTF.